The 32 T cell receptor beta chains given below trace back to one sample, sequenced in a study of OX40 agonist ivuxolimab in advanced cancers. Profiling relied on immunoSEQ multiplex PCR, and the TCRdb table lists in-frame clones only, not all of them. The sample lists tens of thousands of clones, approximately 90% occurring once. Sequencing used CD4+ or CD8+ T cells sorted from blood, obtained in a trial of the OX40 agonist ivuxolimab. The receptors derive from an adult with an advanced solid tumor such as melanoma, head and neck, liver or kidney cancer.

CDR3 amino acids: CASSETGQGLKPYNEQFF. In DNA form, the CDR3 reads TGTGCCAGCAGTGAAACCGGACAGGGGTTGAAGCCCTACAATGAGCAGTTCTTC. The chain couples TRBV2 to TRBJ2-1; the match to TRBD1 covers 9 bases. The CDR3 sequence is 18 residues long. Germline CDR1 SNHLY, CDR2 FYNNEI. J was trimmed by 2 bases and V by 2 bases; bases with no gene match: 10.

This chain uses TRBV11-3 with TRBJ2-3; D perhaps matches TRBD2 (5 bases). CDR1 is SGHNT, CDR2 YENEEA, per germline. The CDR3 consists of 15 residues. V was shortened by 1 base and J by 6 bases, with 14 bases between the two germline ends. The CDR3 DNA sequence: TGTGCCAGCAGCTTAGGGGCAGCGCGGGCGGATACGCAGTATTTT. Its protein product is CASSLGAARADTQYF.

The rearrangement links TRBV2 to TRBJ2-5; a weak D match, TRBD2 (5 bases). The V and J ends lost 4 bases and 7 bases respectively, with 10 bases between them. CDR1 and CDR2 (germline): SNHLY, FYNNEI. The CDR3 covers 12 residues. The CDR3 is CASSGESGTQYF. CDR3 nucleotide sequence: TGTGCCAGCAGTGGGGAGTCAGGGACCCAGTACTTC. The full variable domain, with the rest looked up from reference TRBV2 and TRBJ2-5, is EPEVTQTPSHQVTQMGQEVILRCVPISNHLYFYWYRQILGQKVEFLVSFYNNEISEKSEIFDDQFSVERPDGSNFTLKIRSTKLEDSAMYFCASSGESGTQYFGPGTRLLVL.

The gene calls are TRBV29-1 and TRBJ2-5, with TRBD1 matching over 11 bases. The CDR3 consists of 14 residues. The V gene's germline CDR1 is SQVTM and CDR2 ANQGSEA. Trimming removed 6 bases from V and 4 bases from J; junction bases left unmatched: 7. CDR3 coding DNA: TGCAGCGTCGTTACGGACAGGGGGCTAGAGACCCAGTACTTC. It is translated as CSVVTDRGLETQYF.

The chain combines TRBV27 with TRBJ2-5, with 11 bases that match TRBD1. This CDR3 has 17 amino acids. V lost 8 bases to trimming and J lost 6 bases; unmatched junction nucleotides: 17. The germline V gene encodes CDR1 MNHEY and CDR2 SMNVEV (reference sequence). Here the CDR3 reads CASSHLDRGREYQTQYF. In DNA form, the CDR3 reads TGTGCCAGCTCTCACTTGGACAGGGGGCGCGAATATCAGACCCAGTACTTC.

This clone was observed a few times. This same CDR3 is encoded by further DNA sequences in the sample. The chain uses TRBV27 and TRBJ2-1; D not certain. Germline V CDR1 and CDR2: MNHEY, SMNVEV (reference sequence). The CDR3 contains 11 residues. With 3 bases removed from V and 4 bases from J, the gap between germline ends came to 1 base. The CDR3 protein is CASSFYNEQFF. CDR3 DNA: TGTGCCAGCAGTTTTTACAATGAGCAGTTCTTC.

There are a few counts of this clone. V usage is TRBV7-9 and J usage is TRBJ1-3; 7 bases agree with TRBD1. Germline V gene data show CDR1 as SEHNR and CDR2 as FQNEAQ (reference sequence). The CDR3 runs 17 residues. J lost 0 bases, V lost 5 bases, and 10 bases had no gene match. For the CDR3, the DNA is TGTGCCAGCAGCCCGGGACAGCTATCCCCCTCTGGAAACACCATATATTTT. This gives the protein CASSPGQLSPSGNTIYF.

The V gene is TRBV27, the J gene TRBJ2-7; D possibly corresponds to TRBD1 (5 bases). CDR1 and CDR2 from the germline V gene are MNHEY and SMNVEV (reference sequence). This CDR3 has 14 amino acids. Trimming stripped 5 bases from V and 2 bases from J, with 13 bases between. The CDR3 sequence: CASSNDLTAYEQYF. The DNA of the CDR3 is TGTGCCAGCAGTAACGACTTGACAGCCTACGAGCAGTACTTC.

This rearrangement joins TRBV6-1 to TRBJ2-4, with 8 bases fitting TRBD1. Looked up from germline, CDR1 is MNHNS and CDR2 is SASEGT. The CDR3 length is 14 residues. Trimming removed 7 bases from V and 7 bases from J; junction bases left unmatched: 9. Written as DNA, the CDR3 is TGTGCCAGCACTATGGCAGGGGGCGATAACATTCAGTACTTC. This codes for CASTMAGGDNIQYF.

This clone turned up a few times. The chain employs TRBV19 and TRBJ1-6; D unresolved. Germline CDR1 and CDR2: LNHDA and SQIVND (reference sequence). The V end was cut by 3 bases, the J end by 10 bases, with 7 bases between. The CDR3 extends over 12 amino acids. The CDR3 coding sequence is TGTGCCAGTAGTATGGGTGCCTCACCCCTCCACTTT. Amino acid sequence: CASSMGASPLHF.

The gene calls are TRBV4-3 and TRBJ2-7, with 8 bases matching TRBD1. Germline V lookup: CDR1 LGHNA, CDR2 YSLEER. This CDR3 region has 14 residues. Trimming at V came to 4 bases and at J to 2 bases, leaving 4 bases not matched to a gene. The chain's CDR3 is CASSRGTGAYEQYF. CDR3 bases: TGCGCCAGCAGCCGAGGGACAGGTGCCTACGAGCAGTACTTC.

The chain recombines TRBV9 with TRBJ1-2; 7 bases match TRBD1. The V gene end was trimmed by 4 bases and the J gene end by 4 bases; junction bases not matched to a gene: 1. The CDR3 runs to 12 residues. In germline, CDR1 is SGDLS, CDR2 YYNGEE. The CDR3 region is CASSTGAYGYTF. CDR3 in DNA: TGTGCCAGCAGCACAGGGGCCTATGGCTACACCTTC.

The chain uses TRBV7-9 and TRBJ2-7; a weak D match, TRBD2 (6 bases). V lost 4 bases and J 1 base, leaving 8 bases between the germline ends. The CDR3 covers 13 residues. Germline V gene sequence: CDR1 SEHNR, CDR2 FQNEAQ (reference sequence). For the CDR3, the DNA is TGTGCCAGCAGCTCCCGGGGGTCCTACGAGCAGTACTTC. Amino acids: CASSSRGSYEQYF.

The V call is TRBV20-1, the J call TRBJ2-1, with D uncertain. Germline CDR1 reads DFQATT; CDR2 reads SNEGSKA (reference sequence). With 6 bases removed from V and 9 bases from J, the gap between germline ends came to 12 bases. CDR3 length equals 11 residues. Here the CDR3 DNA reads TGCAGTGCGCCGGATCTGGGTGAGCAGTTCTTC. It encodes CSAPDLGEQFF.

This rearrangement joins TRBV28 to TRBJ2-3; TRBD2 aligns across 11 bases. The V gene end was trimmed by 6 bases and the J gene end by 2 bases; junction bases not matched to a gene: 13. The CDR3 is 18 residues long. The germline gives CDR1 MDHEN, CDR2 SYDVKM. The CDR3 sequence is CASSQTIGTSGYTDTQYF. The CDR3 DNA reads as TGTGCCAGCAGCCAGACAATCGGGACTAGCGGATACACAGATACGCAGTATTTT.

V usage is TRBV10-1 and J usage is TRBJ2-1; 8 bases are shared with TRBD2. Per germline, CDR1 WNHNN and CDR2 SYGVQD (reference sequence). Trimming took 4 bases from V and 0 from J; bases not matched to a gene: 8. This CDR3 spans 17 amino acids. CDR3 amino acids: CASSVPGGRGSYNEQFF. The CDR3 coding sequence is TGCGCCAGCAGTGTCCCGGGAGGGAGGGGCTCCTACAATGAGCAGTTCTTC.

The V gene is TRBV7-9, the J gene TRBJ2-5; no clear D gene. The CDR3 covers 12 residues. V shed 7 bases and J shed 0 bases, with 6 bases lying between them. CDR1 SEHNR and CDR2 FQNEAQ come from the germline V gene (reference sequence). CDR3 sequence: CASKGDQETQYF. The CDR3 bases are TGTGCCAGCAAAGGTGACCAAGAGACCCAGTACTTC.

The chain carries TRBV28 and TRBJ2-3, with D perhaps TRBD1 (5 bases). Germline V gene lookup returns CDR1 MDHEN and CDR2 SYDVKM. The CDR3 length is 14 residues. Trimming shortened V by 5 bases and J by 2 bases, and 11 bases separated the two germline ends. In DNA form, the CDR3 reads TGTGCCAGCAGTCCCTCGGACAACACAGATACGCAGTATTTT. It translates to CASSPSDNTDTQYF. Drawing the rest from reference TRBV28 and TRBJ2-3, the complete variable domain is DVKVTQSSRYLVKRTGEKVFLECVQDMDHENMFWYRQDPGLGLRLIYFSYDVKMKEKGDIPEGYSVSREKKERFSLILESASTNQTSMYLCASSPSDNTDTQYFGPGTRLTVL.

The chain joins TRBV28 to TRBJ2-7; 8 bases line up with TRBD1. CDR1 is MDHEN, CDR2 SYDVKM, per germline. Trimming cost V 2 bases and J 4 bases; bases outside gene matches: 7. This CDR3 is built from 15 residues. This CDR3 is CASSLGTGPRYEQYF. The DNA of the CDR3 is TGTGCCAGCAGTTTAGGGACAGGACCCCGGTACGAGCAGTACTTC.

The DNA of the CDR3 is TGTGCCAGCAGTCCGGACAGAGTAGATACGCAGTATTTT. Translating gives CASSPDRVDTQYF. The rearrangement joins TRBV28 to TRBJ2-3; possible D gene TRBD1, 6 bases. V lost 5 bases and J lost 5, with 11 bases in between. Germline CDR1 and CDR2: MDHEN and SYDVKM. This CDR3 spans 13 amino acids.

This clone was detected once. V and J are TRBV6-5 and TRBJ1-2; D gene unclear. The V end was cut by 2 bases, the J end by 3 bases, with 7 bases between. CDR1 MNHEY and CDR2 SVGAGI come from the germline V gene. The CDR3 is 13 amino acids. The CDR3 loop is CASSYEQYYGYTF. CDR3 in DNA: TGTGCCAGCAGTTACGAGCAGTACTATGGCTACACCTTC.

The chain uses TRBV4-3 and TRBJ2-7; D is possibly TRBD2 (6 bases). This CDR3 comprises 17 residues. V lost 0 bases and J 2 bases, leaving 17 bases between the germline ends. The germline V gene encodes CDR1 LGHNA and CDR2 YSLEER. DNA for the CDR3: TGCGCCAGCAGCCAAGAGGCATTGGGGACTGGGGCCTACGAGCAGTACTTC. Translating it yields CASSQEALGTGAYEQYF.

The V and J genes are TRBV28 and TRBJ2-3, with 7 bases identical to TRBD1. The CDR3 runs to 19 residues. Trimming cost V 2 bases and J 3 bases; bases outside gene matches: 17. Per germline, CDR1 MDHEN and CDR2 SYDVKM. The CDR3, as DNA: TGTGCCAGCAGTTTAAGGGGGCTTAGGATGGAGCTAGGGACAGATACGCAGTATTTT. This encodes CASSLRGLRMELGTDTQYF.

The V call is TRBV19, the J call TRBJ2-1, with D tentatively TRBD1 or TRBD2 (5 bases each). In germline, CDR1 is LNHDA, CDR2 SQIVND (reference sequence). The CDR3 is made up of 15 amino acids. Trimming pared 6 bases from V and 8 bases from J, leaving 20 bases between. This chain's CDR3 is CASSPRGSRVDEQFF. For the CDR3, the DNA is TGTGCCAGTAGCCCCCGGGGCTCGCGAGTGGATGAGCAGTTCTTC.

The genes are TRBV13 and TRBJ2-5; 9 nucleotides align to TRBD1. There are 14 residues in the CDR3. Per the germline V gene, CDR1 is PRHDT and CDR2 is FYEKMQ (reference sequence). Losses at the gene ends were 5 bases for V and 1 base for J; bases not matched to a gene: 2. The chain's CDR3 is CASSTTGGQETQYF. CDR3 coding DNA: TGTGCCAGCAGCACGACAGGGGGCCAAGAGACCCAGTACTTC.

This chain joins TRBV4-1 and TRBJ2-3; 7 bases agree with TRBD1. The CDR3 sequence is 16 residues long. The germline V gene has CDR1 MGHRA and CDR2 YSYEKL. The trim removed 4 bases at V and 0 bases at J, leaving 7 bases unmatched. The CDR3 DNA reads as TGCGCCAGCAGCCTTAAGACAGGGCCTAGCACAGATACGCAGTATTTT. It yields the protein CASSLKTGPSTDTQYF.

V is TRBV9 and J is TRBJ1-2; D is uncertain. Trimming pared 3 bases from V and 1 base from J, leaving 13 bases between. CDR1 is SGDLS and CDR2 is YYNGEE in the germline V gene. CDR3 size: 15 residues. The CDR3 DNA reads as TGTGCCAGCAGCGCCCCCCAAGAGGGTAACTATGGCTACACCTTC. Translating gives CASSAPQEGNYGYTF.

The chain has TRBV2 and TRBJ2-2; no reliable D call. The germline V and J ends were trimmed by 7 bases and 4 bases, with 19 bases remaining between them. Germline-derived CDR1 and CDR2 are SNHLY and FYNNEI. The CDR3 runs 16 residues. CDR3 bases: TGTGCCAGCACCCGCGAAGTAGGGCTCGGCACCGGGGAGCTGTTTTTT. Protein sequence: CASTREVGLGTGELFF.

The chain carries TRBV6-5 and TRBJ2-7, with no clear D. This CDR3 has 15 amino acids. The germline V gene has CDR1 MNHEY and CDR2 SVGAGI. Trimming removed 0 bases at V and 5 bases at J, with 14 bases between. In DNA, the CDR3 is TGTGCCAGCAGTTACTCGAGCGTGGGTTTTCACGAGCAGTACTTC. Amino acid sequence: CASSYSSVGFHEQYF.

The chain is built from TRBV19 and TRBJ1-5; the D gene is possibly TRBD1 (5 bases). V was shortened by 3 bases and J by 1 base, with 10 bases between the two germline ends. CDR3 size: 15 residues. The germline V gene has CDR1 LNHDA and CDR2 SQIVND (reference sequence). DNA of the CDR3: TGTGCCAGTAGTATGGGGCAACGAAGCAATCAGCCCCAGCATTTT. Translation gives CASSMGQRSNQPQHF.

The chain carries TRBV6-5 and TRBJ1-5; tentatively, D is TRBD1 (6 bases). V was pared by 6 bases and J by 3 bases, with 12 bases between. Germline CDR1 reads MNHEY; CDR2 reads SVGAGI. The CDR3 is 14 residues long. The CDR3, as DNA: TGTGCCAGCAGCCCTGCAGGGGACAATCAGCCCCAGCATTTT. It codes for CASSPAGDNQPQHF.

The sample holds one count of this clone. The V call is TRBV6-5, the J call TRBJ2-5; the D call may be TRBD1 or TRBD2 (6 bases each). The CDR3 loop spans 16 amino acids. Germline V lookup: CDR1 MNHEY, CDR2 SVGAGI. The V gene lost 2 bases and the J gene lost 0 bases, with 13 bases spanning the gap. CDR3 coding DNA: TGTGCCAGCAGTTACGGGGGCGGAGGGTACCAAGAGACCCAGTACTTC. This translates into CASSYGGGGYQETQYF.